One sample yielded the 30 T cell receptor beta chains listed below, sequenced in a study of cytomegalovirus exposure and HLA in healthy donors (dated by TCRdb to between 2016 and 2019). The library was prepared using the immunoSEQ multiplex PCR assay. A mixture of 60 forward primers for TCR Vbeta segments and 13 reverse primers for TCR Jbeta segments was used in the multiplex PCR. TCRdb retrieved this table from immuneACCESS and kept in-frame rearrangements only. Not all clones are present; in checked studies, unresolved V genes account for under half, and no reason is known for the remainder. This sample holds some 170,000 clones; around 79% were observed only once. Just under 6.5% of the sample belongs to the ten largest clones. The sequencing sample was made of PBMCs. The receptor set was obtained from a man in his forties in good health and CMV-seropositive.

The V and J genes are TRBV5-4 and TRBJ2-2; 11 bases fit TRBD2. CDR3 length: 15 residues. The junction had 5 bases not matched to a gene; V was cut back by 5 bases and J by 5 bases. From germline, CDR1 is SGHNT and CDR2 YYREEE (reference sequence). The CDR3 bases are TGTGCCAGCAGTTTTAGCGGGGGGGGGACCGGGGAGCTGTTTTTT. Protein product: CASSFSGGGTGELFF.

CDR3 region: CASSMNLFHEQFF. In DNA form, the CDR3 reads TGTGCCAGTAGTATGAATCTATTCCATGAGCAGTTCTTC. This rearrangement joins TRBV19 to TRBJ2-1; D not certain. The V gene lost 3 bases and the J gene lost 8 bases, with 11 bases spanning the gap. The CDR3 runs to 13 residues. CDR1 and CDR2 (germline): LNHDA, SQIVND (reference sequence).

The CDR3 DNA is TGTGCCAGCAGCTTAAGGGCCGTTGGGGAGGAGACCCAGTACTTC. The encoded protein is CASSLRAVGEETQYF. The chain recombines TRBV13 with TRBJ2-5; maybe TRBD2 (5 bases). This CDR3 region has 15 residues. Trimming cost V 2 bases and J 5 bases, with 15 bases left between them. The germline CDR1 and CDR2 sequences are PRHDT and FYEKMQ (reference sequence).

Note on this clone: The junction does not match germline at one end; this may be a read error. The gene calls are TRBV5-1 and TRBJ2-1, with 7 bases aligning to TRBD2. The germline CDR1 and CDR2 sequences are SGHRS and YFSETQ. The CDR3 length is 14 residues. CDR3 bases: TGTGCCAGCAGCTTGCCTAGCGGTTACAATGAGCAGTTCTTC. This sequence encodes CASSLPSGYNEQFF.

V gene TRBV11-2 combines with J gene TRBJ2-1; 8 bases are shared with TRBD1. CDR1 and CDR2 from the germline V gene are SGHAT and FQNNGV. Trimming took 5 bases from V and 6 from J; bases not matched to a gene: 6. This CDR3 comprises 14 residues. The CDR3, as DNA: TGTGCCAGCAGCCCCGGACAGGGTTCCAATGAGCAGTTCTTC. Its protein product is CASSPGQGSNEQFF.

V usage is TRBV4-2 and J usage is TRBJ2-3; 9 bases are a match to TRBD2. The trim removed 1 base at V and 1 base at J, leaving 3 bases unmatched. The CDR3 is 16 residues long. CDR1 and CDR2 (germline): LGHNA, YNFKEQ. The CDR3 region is CASSQGSGSGTDTQYF. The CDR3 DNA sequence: TGTGCCAGCAGCCAAGGTAGCGGGAGTGGCACAGATACGCAGTATTTT.

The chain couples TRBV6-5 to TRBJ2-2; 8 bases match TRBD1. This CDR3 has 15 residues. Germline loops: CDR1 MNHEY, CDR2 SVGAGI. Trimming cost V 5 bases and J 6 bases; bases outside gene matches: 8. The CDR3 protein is CASSPDRGWAGELFF. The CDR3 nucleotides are TGTGCCAGCAGTCCCGACAGGGGATGGGCCGGGGAGCTGTTTTTT.

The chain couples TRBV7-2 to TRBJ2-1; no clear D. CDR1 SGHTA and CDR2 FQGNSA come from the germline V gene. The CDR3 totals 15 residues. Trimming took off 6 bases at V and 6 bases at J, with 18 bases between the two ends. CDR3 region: CASRIQPSSSNEQFF. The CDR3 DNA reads TGTGCCAGCAGGATACAACCCTCTAGTTCCAATGAGCAGTTCTTC.

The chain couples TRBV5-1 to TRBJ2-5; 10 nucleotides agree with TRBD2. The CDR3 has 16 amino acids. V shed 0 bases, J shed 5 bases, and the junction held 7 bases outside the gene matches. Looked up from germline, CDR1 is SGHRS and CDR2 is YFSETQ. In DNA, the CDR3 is TGCGCCAGCAGCTTGGCTAGCGGGAGTCAAGGGGAGACCCAGTACTTC. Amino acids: CASSLASGSQGETQYF.

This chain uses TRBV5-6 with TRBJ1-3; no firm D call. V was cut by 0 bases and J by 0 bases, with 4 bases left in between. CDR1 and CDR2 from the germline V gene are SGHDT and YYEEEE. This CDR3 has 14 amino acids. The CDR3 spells CASSLGHSGNTIYF. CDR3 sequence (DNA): TGTGCCAGCAGCTTGGGTCACTCTGGAAACACCATATATTTT.

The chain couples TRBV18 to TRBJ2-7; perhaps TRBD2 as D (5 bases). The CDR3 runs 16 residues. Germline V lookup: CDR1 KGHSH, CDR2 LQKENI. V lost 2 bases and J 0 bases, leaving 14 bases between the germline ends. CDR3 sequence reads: CASSPSSGTSSYEQYF. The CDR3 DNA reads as TGTGCCAGCTCACCATCCTCAGGAACTAGCTCCTACGAGCAGTACTTC.

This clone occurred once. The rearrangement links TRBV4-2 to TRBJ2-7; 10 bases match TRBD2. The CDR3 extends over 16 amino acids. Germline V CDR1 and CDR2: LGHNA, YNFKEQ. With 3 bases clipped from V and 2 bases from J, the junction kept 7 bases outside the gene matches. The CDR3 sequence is CASSHNLAGEAYEQYF. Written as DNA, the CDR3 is TGTGCCAGCAGCCATAATCTAGCGGGGGAAGCCTACGAGCAGTACTTC.

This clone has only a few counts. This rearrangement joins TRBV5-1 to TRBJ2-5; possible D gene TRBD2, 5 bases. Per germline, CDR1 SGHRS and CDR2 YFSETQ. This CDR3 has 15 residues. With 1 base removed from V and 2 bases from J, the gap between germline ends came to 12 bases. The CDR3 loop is CASSLIGEKQETQYF. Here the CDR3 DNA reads TGCGCCAGCAGCTTGATCGGGGAAAAGCAAGAGACCCAGTACTTC. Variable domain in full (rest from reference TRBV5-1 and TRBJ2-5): KAGVTQTPRYLIKTRGQQVTLSCSPISGHRSVSWYQQTPGQGLQFLFEYFSETQRNKGNFPGRFSGRQFSNSRSEMNVSTLELGDSALYLCASSLIGEKQETQYFGPGTRLLVL.

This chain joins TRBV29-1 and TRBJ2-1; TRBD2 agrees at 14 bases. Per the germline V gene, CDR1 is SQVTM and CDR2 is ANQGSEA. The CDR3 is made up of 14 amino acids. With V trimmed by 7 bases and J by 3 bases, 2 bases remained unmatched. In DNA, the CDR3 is TGCAGCGCTGGGACTAGCGGGAGCTACAATGAGCAGTTCTTC. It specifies CSAGTSGSYNEQFF.

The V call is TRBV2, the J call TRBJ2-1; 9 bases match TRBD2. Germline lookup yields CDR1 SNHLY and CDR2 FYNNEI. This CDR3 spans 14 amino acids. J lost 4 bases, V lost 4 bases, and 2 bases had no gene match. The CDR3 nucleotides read TGTGCCAGCAGTGTCCTAGCGGGGTACAATGAGCAGTTCTTC. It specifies CASSVLAGYNEQFF.

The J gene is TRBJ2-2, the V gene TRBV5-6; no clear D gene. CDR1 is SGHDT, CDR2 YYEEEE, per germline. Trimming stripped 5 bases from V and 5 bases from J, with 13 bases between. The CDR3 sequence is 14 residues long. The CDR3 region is CASRGQPWTGELFF. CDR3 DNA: TGTGCCAGCAGGGGCCAGCCGTGGACCGGGGAGCTGTTTTTT.

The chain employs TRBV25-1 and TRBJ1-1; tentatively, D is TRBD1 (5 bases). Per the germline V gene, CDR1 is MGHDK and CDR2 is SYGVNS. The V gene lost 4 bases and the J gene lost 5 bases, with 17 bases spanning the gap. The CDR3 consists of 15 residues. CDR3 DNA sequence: TGTGCCAGCAGTGTGGGACGGGGGAGTTGGACTGAAGCTTTCTTT. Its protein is CASSVGRGSWTEAFF.

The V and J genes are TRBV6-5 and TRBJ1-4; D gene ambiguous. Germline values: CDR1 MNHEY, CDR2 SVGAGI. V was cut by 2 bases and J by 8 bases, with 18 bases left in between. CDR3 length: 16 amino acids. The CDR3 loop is CASSYGSLSRVEKLFF. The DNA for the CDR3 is TGTGCCAGCAGTTACGGATCCTTATCACGGGTAGAAAAACTGTTTTTT.

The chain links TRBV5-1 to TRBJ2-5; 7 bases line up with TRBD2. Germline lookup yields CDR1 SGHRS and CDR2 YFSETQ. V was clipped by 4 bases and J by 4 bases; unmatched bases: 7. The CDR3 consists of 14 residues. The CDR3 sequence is CASSGGGGPETQYF. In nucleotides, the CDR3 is TGCGCCAGCAGCGGGGGGGGAGGGCCAGAGACCCAGTACTTC.

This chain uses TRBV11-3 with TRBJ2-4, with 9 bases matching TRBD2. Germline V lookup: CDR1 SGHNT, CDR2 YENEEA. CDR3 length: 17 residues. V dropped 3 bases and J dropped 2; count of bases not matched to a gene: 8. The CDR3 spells CASSLGGRGLPKNIQYF. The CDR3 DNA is TGTGCCAGCAGCTTGGGCGGGAGGGGCCTCCCCAAAAACATTCAGTACTTC.

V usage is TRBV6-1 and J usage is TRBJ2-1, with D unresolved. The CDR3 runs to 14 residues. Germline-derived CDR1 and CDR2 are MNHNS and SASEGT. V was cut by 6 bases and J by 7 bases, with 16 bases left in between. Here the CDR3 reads CASSARGYGNEQFF. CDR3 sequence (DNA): TGTGCCAGCAGCGCGCGAGGCTACGGTAATGAGCAGTTCTTC.

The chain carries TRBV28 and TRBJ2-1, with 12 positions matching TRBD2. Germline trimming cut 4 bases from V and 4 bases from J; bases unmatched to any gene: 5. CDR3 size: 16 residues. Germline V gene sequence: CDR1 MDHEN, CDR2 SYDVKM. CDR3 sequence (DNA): TGTGCCAGCAGTTATAGTGGACTAGCGGGGTACAATGAGCAGTTCTTC. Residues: CASSYSGLAGYNEQFF.

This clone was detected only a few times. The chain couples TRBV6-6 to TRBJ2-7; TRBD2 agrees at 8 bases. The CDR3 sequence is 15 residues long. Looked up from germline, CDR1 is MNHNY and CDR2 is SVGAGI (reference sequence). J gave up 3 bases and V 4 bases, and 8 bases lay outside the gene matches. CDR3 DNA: TGTGCCAGCAGTTCCCTGGGAGCGGGAGACTACGAGCAGTACTTC. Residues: CASSSLGAGDYEQYF.

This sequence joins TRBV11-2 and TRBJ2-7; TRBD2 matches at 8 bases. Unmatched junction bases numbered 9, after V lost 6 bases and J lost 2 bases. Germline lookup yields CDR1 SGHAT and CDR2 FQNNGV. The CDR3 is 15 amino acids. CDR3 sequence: CASSAGGRPAYEQYF. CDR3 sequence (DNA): TGTGCCAGCAGTGCTGGCGGGAGGCCGGCCTACGAGCAGTACTTC.

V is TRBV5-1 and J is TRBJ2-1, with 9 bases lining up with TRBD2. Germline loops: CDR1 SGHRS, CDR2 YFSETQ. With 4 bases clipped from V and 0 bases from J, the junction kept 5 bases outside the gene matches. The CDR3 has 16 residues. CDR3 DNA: TGCGCCAGCAGCGGGCTAGCGGGGAGCTCCTACAATGAGCAGTTCTTC. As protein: CASSGLAGSSYNEQFF.

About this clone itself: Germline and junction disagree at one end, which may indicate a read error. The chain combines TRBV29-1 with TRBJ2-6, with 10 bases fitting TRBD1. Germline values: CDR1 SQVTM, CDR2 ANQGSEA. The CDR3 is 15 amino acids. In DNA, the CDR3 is TGCAGCGTTAGGGACAGGGGCAGTGGGGCCAACGGCCTGACTTTC. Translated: CSVRDRGSGANGLTF.

CDR3 sequence (DNA): TGTGCCAGCTCACCATCGGGAGGGGGATGGACAGAGAACACCGGGGAGCTGTTTTTT. It specifies CASSPSGGGWTENTGELFF. The chain couples TRBV18 to TRBJ2-2, with 8 bases aligning to TRBD2. The germline gives CDR1 KGHSH, CDR2 LQKENI. J was trimmed by 1 base and V by 2 bases; bases with no gene match: 12. This CDR3 spans 19 amino acids. Full variable domain (missing parts from reference TRBV18 and TRBJ2-2): NAGVMQNPRHLVRRRGQEARLRCSPMKGHSHVYWYRQLPEEGLKFMVYLQKENIIDESGMPKERFSAEFPKEGPSILRIQQVVRGDSAAYFCASSPSGGGWTENTGELFFGEGSRLTVL.

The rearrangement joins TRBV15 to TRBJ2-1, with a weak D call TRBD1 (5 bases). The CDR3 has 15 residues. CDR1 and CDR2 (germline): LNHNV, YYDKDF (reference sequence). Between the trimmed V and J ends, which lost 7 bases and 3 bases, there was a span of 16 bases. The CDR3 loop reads CATTSQGSDYNEQFF. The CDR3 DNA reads TGTGCCACCACCAGCCAGGGCTCCGACTACAATGAGCAGTTCTTC.

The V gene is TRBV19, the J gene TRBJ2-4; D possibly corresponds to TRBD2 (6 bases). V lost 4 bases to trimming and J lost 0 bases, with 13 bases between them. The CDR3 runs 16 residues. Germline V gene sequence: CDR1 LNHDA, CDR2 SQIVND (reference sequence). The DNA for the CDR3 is TGTGCCAGTAGTAGGGACTCAAGTCTAGCCAAAAACATTCAGTACTTC. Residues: CASSRDSSLAKNIQYF. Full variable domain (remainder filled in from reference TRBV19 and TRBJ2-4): DGGITQSPKYLFRKEGQNVTLSCEQNLNHDAMYWYRQDPGQGLRLIYYSQIVNDFQKGDIAEGYSVSREKKESFPLTVTSAQKNPTAFYLCASSRDSSLAKNIQYFGAGTRLSVL.

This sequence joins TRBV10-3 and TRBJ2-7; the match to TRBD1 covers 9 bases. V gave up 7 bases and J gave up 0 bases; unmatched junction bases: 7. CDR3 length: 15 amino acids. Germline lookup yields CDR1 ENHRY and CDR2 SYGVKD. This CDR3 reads CAINPGQGISYEQYF. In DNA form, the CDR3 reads TGTGCCATCAACCCGGGACAGGGCATCTCCTACGAGCAGTACTTC.